The rows below give T cell receptor beta chains drawn from one sample of a study of blood T cells in healthy people across ages. From the 5' RACE reads, TCRdb called clonotypes with MiXCR, one entry per CDR3 protein. The sample holds 1.5 million to 2 million distinct CDR3 sequences, around 40% seen once. Sequencing was carried out using blood. These receptors were taken from a human donor in good health. Each CDR3 is given with its conserved first and last residue. Fields, in order: V gene, clone size, CDR3 protein. The size of a clone is reported for some rows only, either as once, few or many, or as a class for expanded clones.

V gene: TRBV5-1; clone size: NA; CDR3 protein: CASSFGGRSDTQYF
V gene: TRBV20-1; clone size: NA; CDR3 protein: CSARYPPGFNSPLHF
V gene: TRBV7-2; clone size: many; CDR3 protein: CASSSTPYEQYF
V gene: TRBV4-3; clone size: NA; CDR3 protein: CASSQGPGQGRHEQYF
V gene: TRBV5-1; clone size: once; CDR3 protein: CASSLTTGGGEQYF
V gene: TRBV7-2; clone size: few; CDR3 protein: CASSSLSGGSGANVLTF
V gene: TRBV27; clone size: few; CDR3 protein: CASSFGAGGFYNEQFF
V gene: TRBV15; clone size: NA; CDR3 protein: CATSRDFYRSNEKLFF
V gene: TRBV27; clone size: NA; CDR3 protein: CASRPRKAVFGYEQYF
V gene: TRBV7-3; clone size: many; CDR3 protein: CASSSLRAGGREETQYF
V gene: TRBV20-1; clone size: few; CDR3 protein: CSARRWGHQETQYF
V gene: TRBV20-1; clone size: NA; CDR3 protein: CSAPDRGNNEKLFF
V gene: TRBV20-1; clone size: NA; CDR3 protein: CSARNPGQGTGELFF
V gene: TRBV7-9; clone size: NA; CDR3 protein: CASSLRRGGSYEQYF
V gene: TRBV7-2; clone size: few; CDR3 protein: CASSPGRSLQETQYF
V gene: TRBV30; clone size: NA; CDR3 protein: CASTGAFALAKNIQYF
V gene: TRBV28; clone size: NA; CDR3 protein: CASSAPGLTGGYTF
V gene: TRBV28; clone size: NA; CDR3 protein: CASNPRSSYEQYF
V gene: TRBV20-1; clone size: few; CDR3 protein: CSARDTVETQYF
V gene: TRBV4-1; clone size: NA; CDR3 protein: CASSQGTHPAPLHF
V gene: TRBV7-2; clone size: NA; CDR3 protein: CASSFVDPGGNTIYF
V gene: TRBV7-2; clone size: few; CDR3 protein: CASSLGGTNNGYTF
V gene: TRBV7-9; clone size: NA; CDR3 protein: CASSSDRDIQYF
V gene: TRBV6-5; clone size: NA; CDR3 protein: CASSYSGGLETQYF
V gene: TRBV4-3; clone size: NA; CDR3 protein: CATAPGRSSGANVLTF
V gene: TRBV29-1; clone size: NA; CDR3 protein: CSVDSGAKNIQYF
V gene: TRBV6-1; clone size: few; CDR3 protein: CASSQGASGGAIAYNEQFF
V gene: TRBV7-8; clone size: NA; CDR3 protein: CASSLGLRQFF
V gene: TRBV19; clone size: NA; CDR3 protein: CASKSGKNIQYF
V gene: TRBV12-3/TRBV12-4; clone size: many; CDR3 protein: CASRGMNTEAFF
V gene: TRBV7-9; clone size: NA; CDR3 protein: CASSLVNSFEAFF
V gene: TRBV5-4; clone size: few; CDR3 protein: CASSPGQQNTEAFF
V gene: TRBV2; clone size: few; CDR3 protein: CASRYRGEAYIQYF
V gene: TRBV3-1; clone size: NA; CDR3 protein: CASSQEDRGGRQYF
V gene: TRBV6-2/TRBV6-3; clone size: NA; CDR3 protein: CASSLGGFKDEQFF
V gene: TRBV5-1; clone size: NA; CDR3 protein: CASSPDRAYSYEQYF
V gene: TRBV7-9; clone size: NA; CDR3 protein: CASSPRLSGGSLYF
V gene: TRBV7-2; clone size: NA; CDR3 protein: CAAPSRQGAGYGYTF
V gene: TRBV20-1; clone size: NA; CDR3 protein: CSTSEPLTEEAFF
V gene: TRBV4-2; clone size: NA; CDR3 protein: CASSRGETDPDLAGGYTF
V gene: TRBV6-5; clone size: few; CDR3 protein: CASSYSAIRDGGGYTF
V gene: TRBV12-3/TRBV12-4; clone size: few; CDR3 protein: CASIPIAGAYNEQFF
V gene: TRBV7-9; clone size: few; CDR3 protein: CASSTSEGQNYGYTF
V gene: TRBV6-5; clone size: NA; CDR3 protein: CASSYSAGGLTEAFF
V gene: TRBV5-1; clone size: few; CDR3 protein: CASSLEGSGVYNEQFF
V gene: TRBV5-1; clone size: many; CDR3 protein: CASSLKGIHDEQFF
V gene: TRBV9; clone size: NA; CDR3 protein: CASSVDEGGYYGYTF
V gene: TRBV12-3/TRBV12-4; clone size: NA; CDR3 protein: CASRGPDSGEAFF
V gene: TRBV20-1; clone size: NA; CDR3 protein: CSAHWTGMTNEQFF
V gene: TRBV29-1; clone size: once; CDR3 protein: CSADRGFYGYTF
V gene: TRBV9; clone size: NA; CDR3 protein: CASSVAIGVGSYTF
V gene: TRBV6-6; clone size: few; CDR3 protein: CASSYSQGWVEAFF
V gene: TRBV3-1; clone size: few; CDR3 protein: CASSRRIPGKETQYF
V gene: TRBV7-2; clone size: NA; CDR3 protein: CASRLTLANYGYTF
V gene: TRBV7-2; clone size: few; CDR3 protein: CASSLWNMPYEQYF
V gene: TRBV12-3/TRBV12-4; clone size: NA; CDR3 protein: CASSRSIGSYNSPLHF
V gene: TRBV20-1; clone size: NA; CDR3 protein: CSARTTGSQPQHF